This T cell receptor (beta chain) was sequenced in a study of beta chain features in type 1 diabetes. Notes on the study in general: Patients with Type 1 diabetes showed moderately but significantly shorter TCRB CDR3s in all four CD4+ subsets.

Expressed TCRB transcripts were sequenced, since all the RNA that had been isolated was reverse transcribed. The method was immunoSEQ multiplex PCR; TCRdb's version includes in-frame clones alone and lacks a portion of them. The data contain some 700,000 clones, roughly 13% of them singletons. The CDR3 is 13 amino acids. The ends lost 8 bases at V and 0 bases at J; junction bases unmatched: 3. Germline CDR1 is MNHEY and CDR2 is SMNVEV (reference sequence). Notes on this clone: The antigen is undetermined.

Sequencing was done on a sample of naive CD4+ T cells from blood. The rearrangement links TRBV27 to TRBJ1-1, with 7 bases that match TRBD1. The receptor's source is a man younger than 30 with type 1 diabetes. CDR3 sequence: CASRTGLNTEAFF. The CDR3 DNA follows: TGTGCCAGCCGGACAGGCCTGAACACTGAAGCTTTCTTT.